The next 31 T cell receptor beta chains were all read from a single sample in a study of beta chain features in type 1 diabetes. All of the isolated RNA was reverse transcribed, so expressed TCRB transcripts were sequenced. Sequenced by immunoSEQ multiplex PCR; TCRdb stores in-frame clones only, minus some. The sample yields almost 350,000 clones, roughly 8% seen once. Sequencing was carried out using central memory CD4+ T cells from blood. Receptor source: a woman between 18 and 29 years old in good health.

The table lists this clone with many counts. DNA of the CDR3: TGTGCCAGCTCACTACACCGGGACGGTACTGAAGCTTTCTTT. This translates into CASSLHRDGTEAFF. The chain has TRBV18 and TRBJ1-1; D possibly corresponds to TRBD1 (5 bases). The V gene's germline CDR1 is KGHSH and CDR2 LQKENI. V was pared by 4 bases and J by 5 bases, with 14 bases between. This CDR3 comprises 14 residues. Full variable domain (remainder filled in from reference TRBV18 and TRBJ1-1): NAGVMQNPRHLVRRRGQEARLRCSPMKGHSHVYWYRQLPEEGLKFMVYLQKENIIDESGMPKERFSAEFPKEGPSILRIQQVVRGDSAAYFCASSLHRDGTEAFFGQGTRLTVV.

This clone was counted only a few times. The V call is TRBV7-9, the J call TRBJ1-2, with D possibly TRBD1 on 5 matching bases. The V and J ends lost 5 bases and 7 bases respectively, with 17 bases between them. The CDR3 length is 14 residues. Germline CDR1 SEHNR, CDR2 FQNEAQ (reference sequence). Written as DNA, the CDR3 is TGTGCCAGCAGCCGCCCGGAAGGGGCTAGTGGCTACACCTTC. Amino acid sequence: CASSRPEGASGYTF.

This clone was observed a handful of times. The V call is TRBV4-1, the J call TRBJ1-1, with 7 bases identical to TRBD1. Trimming took 2 bases from V and 4 from J; bases not matched to a gene: 7. The CDR3 covers 15 residues. Germline loops: CDR1 MGHRA, CDR2 YSYEKL. CDR3 coding DNA: TGCGCCAGCAGCCAACTGACAGGGCTGGGCACTGAAGCTTTCTTT. It codes for CASSQLTGLGTEAFF.

This clone has more than one count but fewer than ten. J is TRBJ2-3 and V is TRBV4-2, with 7 bases lining up with TRBD2. From germline, CDR1 is LGHNA and CDR2 YNFKEQ. Germline trimming cut 0 bases from V and 3 bases from J; bases unmatched to any gene: 9. The CDR3 extends over 17 amino acids. The CDR3 DNA follows: TGTGCCAGCAGCCAAGATCGTCGTGGGCGGGAGACAGATACGCAGTATTTT. Its protein product is CASSQDRRGRETDTQYF.

This clone was counted only a few times. The V call is TRBV7-3, the J call TRBJ2-1, with D perhaps being TRBD1 or TRBD2 (5 bases each). Trimming cost V 2 bases and J 9 bases, with 14 bases left between them. Per germline, CDR1 SGHTA and CDR2 FQGTGA. This CDR3 comprises 14 residues. The CDR3 bases are TGTGCCAGCAGCTTAGAGCGGATTGGGGGTGAGCAGTTCTTC. Protein sequence: CASSLERIGGEQFF.

The J gene is TRBJ1-2, the V gene TRBV7-9, with D perhaps matching TRBD1 (5 bases). This CDR3 spans 14 amino acids. V was trimmed by 4 bases and J by 4 bases, leaving 13 bases between them. The V gene's germline CDR1 is SEHNR and CDR2 FQNEAQ (reference sequence). CDR3 DNA sequence: TGTGCCAGCAGCTCTCGGGACGGACTCTATGGCTACACCTTC. It translates to CASSSRDGLYGYTF.

This clone was detected many times. The chain recombines TRBV7-9 with TRBJ2-3; 8 bases match TRBD2. With 6 bases clipped from V and 6 bases from J, the junction kept 5 bases outside the gene matches. The CDR3 has 13 amino acids. Germline V CDR1 and CDR2: SEHNR, FQNEAQ (reference sequence). CDR3 DNA: TGTGCCAGCAGTCGAGCGGGAGAGGATACGCAGTATTTT. As protein: CASSRAGEDTQYF.

This chain joins TRBV18 and TRBJ2-1, with no clear D. V lost 8 bases and J 5 bases, leaving 16 bases between the germline ends. The CDR3 contains 14 residues. Germline V gene sequence: CDR1 KGHSH, CDR2 LQKENI. The CDR3 coding sequence is TGTGCCAGCCGCATAAGTCGGTCCCACAATGAGCAGTTCTTC. Its translation: CASRISRSHNEQFF.

In this sample, this clone turned up many times. The chain is built from TRBV4-2 and TRBJ1-5, with D possibly TRBD1 on 5 matching bases. The CDR3 covers 13 residues. Trimming shortened V by 0 bases and J by 7 bases, and 7 bases separated the two germline ends. CDR1 and CDR2 from the germline V gene are LGHNA and YNFKEQ. The CDR3 nucleotides are TGTGCCAGCAGCCAAGAACAGGCGCAGCCCCAGCATTTT. It specifies CASSQEQAQPQHF.

This clone was seen a handful of times. The rearrangement uses TRBV6-5 and TRBJ1-1, with a possible D match to TRBD1 (5 bases). Trimming shortened V by 6 bases and J by 9 bases, and 11 bases separated the two germline ends. The CDR3 loop spans 11 amino acids. The germline V gene has CDR1 MNHEY and CDR2 SVGAGI. CDR3 in DNA: TGTGCCAGCAGCCAGCAGGGAAAAGCTTTCTTT. It codes for CASSQQGKAFF.

The chain uses TRBV28 and TRBJ2-1; TRBD1 might be the D (6 bases). V lost 9 bases to trimming and J lost 10 bases, with 10 bases between them. The CDR3 has 10 amino acids. From germline, CDR1 is MDHEN and CDR2 SYDVKM. CDR3 sequence: CARTQGEQFF. The CDR3 DNA reads as TGTGCCAGGACCCAGGGGGAGCAGTTCTTC.

The V gene is TRBV19, the J gene TRBJ1-1; D gene uncertain. The CDR3 is 13 amino acids. CDR1 is LNHDA, CDR2 SQIVND, per germline (reference sequence). The germline V and J ends were trimmed by 3 bases and 2 bases, with 7 bases remaining between them. Here the CDR3 reads CASSILHNTEAFF. For the CDR3, the DNA is TGTGCCAGTAGTATCTTGCACAACACTGAAGCTTTCTTT.

This clone was found a few times. The rearrangement links TRBV29-1 to TRBJ1-5; 9 bases align to TRBD1. This CDR3 has 15 residues. With V trimmed by 5 bases and J by 6 bases, 11 bases remained unmatched. Germline V lookup: CDR1 SQVTM, CDR2 ANQGSEA. In DNA form, the CDR3 reads TGCAGCGTTACAGGGGGCGAGGGTTTCGGTCAGCCCCAGCATTTT. Translated, it gives CSVTGGEGFGQPQHF.

The table lists this clone with a few counts. The CDR3 loop is CASSFGPSTDTQYF. Written as DNA, the CDR3 is TGTGCCAGCAGCTTCGGACCGAGCACAGATACGCAGTATTTT. V usage is TRBV7-2 and J usage is TRBJ2-3; D gene uncertain. Trimming left V 3 bases short and J 0 bases short, with 7 bases between. The CDR3 length is 14 residues. Germline CDR1 and CDR2: SGHTA and FQGNSA. The full variable domain, its missing parts supplied by reference TRBV7-2 and TRBJ2-3, is GAGVSQSPSNKVTEKGKDVELRCDPISGHTALYWYRQSLGQGLEFLIYFQGNSAPDKSGLPSDRFSAERTGGSVSTLTIQRTQQEDSAVYLCASSFGPSTDTQYFGPGTRLTVL.

This chain links TRBV7-9 with TRBJ2-3; D is undetermined. V lost 0 bases and J lost 6, with 7 bases in between. The CDR3 has 13 residues. From germline, CDR1 is SEHNR and CDR2 FQNEAQ (reference sequence). The CDR3 sequence: CASSLAASDTQYF. CDR3 sequence (DNA): TGTGCCAGCAGCTTAGCTGCTTCCGATACGCAGTATTTT.

This clone was recorded a few times. The V call is TRBV7-3, the J call TRBJ2-3; D might be TRBD1 (6 bases). The CDR3 spans 16 residues. Germline CDR1 is SGHTA and CDR2 is FQGTGA. V was pared by 7 bases and J by 4 bases, with 21 bases between. The CDR3 DNA sequence: TGTGCCAGCACCCTATTACAGGGAGTTGGGGCAGATACGCAGTATTTT. Residues: CASTLLQGVGADTQYF. Variable domain in full (rest from reference TRBV7-3 and TRBJ2-3): GAGVSQTPSNKVTEKGKYVELRCDPISGHTALYWYRQSLGQGPEFLIYFQGTGAADDSGLPNDRFFAVRPEGSVSTLKIQRTERGDSAVYLCASTLLQGVGADTQYFGPGTRLTVL.

The table lists this clone with a few counts. Different DNA sequences within this sample yield the same CDR3. J is TRBJ2-3 and V is TRBV27; the D gene is possibly TRBD1 (6 bases). Looked up from germline, CDR1 is MNHEY and CDR2 is SMNVEV (reference sequence). V lost 5 bases to trimming and J lost 4 bases, with 10 bases between them. This CDR3 is 13 amino acids long. CDR3 loop: CASSRQGSDTQYF. CDR3 coding DNA: TGTGCCAGCAGTCGGCAGGGGTCAGATACGCAGTATTTT.

The CDR3 sequence: CARLFNYGYTF. The CDR3 DNA sequence: TGTGCCCGCCTATTTAACTATGGCTACACCTTC. The chain recombines TRBV6-5 with TRBJ1-2, with unresolved D. V was pared by 11 bases and J by 1 base, with 8 bases between. The CDR3 covers 11 residues. The germline CDR1 and CDR2 sequences are MNHEY and SVGAGI.

This clone has at least ten counts. One junction end does not reproduce the germline sequence, and a read error may be involved. The same CDR3 arises from other DNA sequences in this sample as well. The V call is TRBV7-9, the J call TRBJ2-1; TRBD2 matches 7 bases. Germline CDR1 SEHNR, CDR2 FQNEAQ (reference sequence). The CDR3 sequence is 13 residues long. The CDR3 DNA is TGTGCCAGCAGCCTAGCGGTTTACAATGAGCAGTTCTTC. This sequence encodes CASSLAVYNEQFF.

This clone has more than one count but fewer than ten. This chain uses TRBV5-5 with TRBJ2-3; 7 bases align to TRBD2. From germline, CDR1 is SGHKS and CDR2 YYEKEE (reference sequence). The CDR3 runs 15 residues. Germline trimming cut 1 base from V and 1 base from J; bases unmatched to any gene: 3. This chain's CDR3 is CASSLPSGGTDTQYF. CDR3 DNA sequence: TGTGCCAGCAGCTTGCCTAGCGGAGGCACAGATACGCAGTATTTT.

A few counts support this clone. This chain joins TRBV5-1 and TRBJ1-1; 7 nucleotides align to TRBD1. The V gene's germline CDR1 is SGHRS and CDR2 YFSETQ. With V trimmed by 3 bases and J by 11 bases, 16 bases remained unmatched. This CDR3 contains 15 residues. The CDR3 protein is CASSYRTDDLTGAFF. The CDR3 DNA is TGCGCCAGCAGCTACCGGACAGACGACTTGACAGGGGCTTTCTTT.

V usage is TRBV27 and J usage is TRBJ1-5, with 8 nucleotides matching TRBD1. There are 22 residues in the CDR3. After removal of 3 bases from V and 0 bases from J, the junction contained 22 bases not matched to a gene. Per the germline V gene, CDR1 is MNHEY and CDR2 is SMNVEV (reference sequence). The CDR3 reads CASSFGPPLDRGSYHSNQPQHF. As DNA, the CDR3 is TGTGCCAGCAGTTTTGGCCCCCCTCTCGACAGGGGCTCCTATCATAGCAATCAGCCCCAGCATTTT.

The chain uses TRBV10-3 and TRBJ2-5; D is tentatively TRBD1 or TRBD2 (6 bases each). Germline V gene sequence: CDR1 ENHRY, CDR2 SYGVKD. V dropped 3 bases and J dropped 5 bases, with 10 bases sitting between them. This CDR3 is 13 amino acids long. The CDR3: CAISDGGGETQYF. CDR3 DNA sequence: TGTGCCATCAGTGACGGAGGGGGGGAGACCCAGTACTTC.

This clone was seen a handful of times. This chain joins TRBV6-1 and TRBJ2-5; 8 bases fit TRBD1. The CDR3 spans 13 residues. The germline gives CDR1 MNHNS, CDR2 SASEGT. The J segment lost 5 bases and the V segment lost 11 bases, leaving 10 bases of the junction unmatched. CDR3 DNA sequence: TGTGCCGTAGGGCGCAGGGGGCGCGAGACCCAGTACTTC. This gives the protein CAVGRRGRETQYF.

This clone was seen a few times. CDR3 bases: TGTGCCATCAAAGGGGGGGAAGGGCAGCCCCAGCATTTT. Translation: CAIKGGEGQPQHF. This chain uses TRBV10-3 with TRBJ1-5; D may be TRBD1 (6 bases). There are 13 residues in the CDR3. Germline V gene lookup returns CDR1 ENHRY and CDR2 SYGVKD. V was clipped by 7 bases and J by 7 bases, with 14 bases between them.

The V gene is TRBV15, the J gene TRBJ2-1, with D unclear. The CDR3 contains 15 residues. Between the trimmed V and J ends, which lost 5 bases and 0 bases, there was a span of 11 bases. Per germline, CDR1 LNHNV and CDR2 YYDKDF (reference sequence). CDR3 DNA sequence: TGTGCCACCAGCCTGGGCGAGAGCTCCTACAATGAGCAGTTCTTC. Translated: CATSLGESSYNEQFF.

This clone was counted at least ten times. The chain is built from TRBV4-3 and TRBJ2-6; 7 bases map to TRBD1. With 0 bases clipped from V and 9 bases from J, the junction kept 5 bases outside the gene matches. This CDR3 has 15 amino acids. CDR1 and CDR2 from the germline V gene are LGHNA and YSLEER. This CDR3 reads CASSQDRTGHNVLTF. CDR3 nucleotide sequence: TGCGCCAGCAGCCAAGATCGGACAGGTCACAACGTCCTGACTTTC.

This clone was counted a few times. The gene calls are TRBV4-1 and TRBJ2-1, with D tentatively TRBD2 (6 bases). Germline V gene sequence: CDR1 MGHRA, CDR2 YSYEKL. V gave up 1 base and J gave up 5 bases, with 15 bases separating them. The CDR3 is made up of 16 amino acids. The CDR3 protein is CASSQGGGRTNNEQFF. The CDR3 nucleotides are TGCGCCAGCAGCCAAGGTGGAGGGAGGACCAACAATGAGCAGTTCTTC.

The chain couples TRBV27 to TRBJ2-1, with 15 bases aligning to TRBD2. Germline-derived CDR1 and CDR2 are MNHEY and SMNVEV (reference sequence). V shed 6 bases and J 10 bases; nucleotides not matched to a gene: 7. The CDR3 covers 15 residues. The CDR3 sequence: CASRTGLAGGGEQFF. The CDR3 bases are TGTGCCAGCAGAACGGGACTAGCGGGAGGTGGAGAGCAGTTCTTC.

V is TRBV6-6 and J is TRBJ1-2, with D perhaps matching TRBD1 (5 bases). This CDR3 has 13 residues. V lost 5 bases, J lost 5 bases, and 12 bases lay in between. Germline values: CDR1 MNHNY, CDR2 SVGAGI (reference sequence). The CDR3 DNA reads TGTGCCAGCAGTGGCCCGGGGCGGTATGGCTACACCTTC. It is translated as CASSGPGRYGYTF.

This clone was observed a few times. The chain joins TRBV7-9 to TRBJ2-7; D is perhaps TRBD2 (7 bases). V gave up 1 base and J gave up 2 bases, with 18 bases separating them. The CDR3 contains 17 residues. Per the germline V gene, CDR1 is SEHNR and CDR2 is FQNEAQ (reference sequence). The CDR3 loop is CASSLGAGAVSPYEQYF. The CDR3 DNA reads as TGTGCCAGCAGCTTAGGCGCGGGGGCGGTTTCACCCTACGAGCAGTACTTC. Filled out from reference TRBV7-9 and TRBJ2-7, the complete variable domain reads DTGVSQNPRHKITKRGQNVTFRCDPISEHNRLYWYRQTLGQGPEFLTYFQNEAQLEKSRLLSDRFSAERPKGSFSTLEIQRTEQGDSAMYLCASSLGAGAVSPYEQYFGPGTRLTVT.